The 19 T cell receptor beta chains given below trace back to one sample, sequenced in a study of T cells after yellow fever vaccination. Using its own MiXCR run on the 5' RACE reads, TCRdb lists one record per CDR3 protein. The repertoire has hundreds of thousands of distinct CDR3 sequences, 8.5% to 10% of them found once; the top ten carry approximately 19%. The sequencing here drew on PBMCs, taken on the day of the first yellow fever vaccination. These TCRs come from a man between 18 and 35 years old who received the YFV17D yellow fever vaccine.

At least ten counts were recorded for this clonotype. V and J are TRBV29-1 and TRBJ2-3; D is unclear. This CDR3 is 14 amino acids long. In germline, CDR1 is SQVTM, CDR2 ANQGSEA. V gave up 1 base and J gave up 1 base, with 9 bases separating them. DNA for the CDR3: TGCAGCGTTGAAGCCCCGTCGGGCACAGATACGCAGTATTTT. This encodes CSVEAPSGTDTQYF.

The chain couples TRBV11-1 to TRBJ2-6, with TRBD1 identical over 9 bases. CDR1 and CDR2 (germline): SGHAT, FQDESV (reference sequence). V lost 8 bases to trimming and J lost 0 bases; unmatched junction nucleotides: 20. The CDR3 runs 21 residues. CDR3 in DNA: TGTGCCAGCGGGCTTATCCCGGGACAGGGTTCGTGGGCCTCTGGGGCCAACGTCCTGACTTTC. It encodes CASGLIPGQGSWASGANVLTF.

This clonotype was found a few times. V gene TRBV5-1 combines with J gene TRBJ1-1, with D hard to call. Germline CDR1 and CDR2: SGHRS and YFSETQ. The CDR3 has 14 residues. V lost 3 bases to trimming and J lost 1 base, with 10 bases between them. In DNA, the CDR3 is TGCGCCAGCAGCTGGCAGGAACAGAACACTGAAGCTTTCTTT. Its translation: CASSWQEQNTEAFF.

This clonotype was observed a few times. This chain joins TRBV20-1 and TRBJ2-1, with D possibly TRBD2 on 7 matching bases. The CDR3 length is 12 residues. Trimming took 6 bases from V and 12 from J, leaving 18 bases between them. CDR1 and CDR2 (germline): DFQATT, SNEGSKA (reference sequence). Here the CDR3 DNA reads TGCAGTGCGGATCGGGACACGGGGGGGCAGTTCTTC. Its translation: CSADRDTGGQFF.

This chain joins TRBV20-1 and TRBJ2-3, with 8 positions matching TRBD2. This CDR3 comprises 14 residues. Germline V CDR1 and CDR2: DFQATT, SNEGSKA (reference sequence). CDR3 sequence: CSAKGSGGGDTQYF. Here the CDR3 DNA reads TGCAGCGCCAAGGGAAGCGGGGGTGGGGATACGCAGTATTTT.

This clonotype has a handful of counts. This chain joins TRBV4-3 and TRBJ2-3; D might be TRBD1 (5 bases). The germline V gene encodes CDR1 LGHNA and CDR2 YSLEER. V gave up 4 bases and J gave up 0 bases, with 8 bases separating them. CDR3 length: 14 residues. The CDR3 loop reads CASSPDTSTDTQYF. The DNA for the CDR3 is TGCGCCAGCAGCCCGGACACGAGCACAGATACGCAGTATTTT.

The V gene is TRBV6-4, the J gene TRBJ1-1, with 9 positions matching TRBD1. This CDR3 has 13 residues. Germline V gene sequence: CDR1 MRHNA, CDR2 SNTAGT. Germline trimming cut 4 bases from V and 9 bases from J; bases unmatched to any gene: 6. CDR3 sequence reads: CASSVDRGRKAFF. The CDR3 bases are TGTGCCAGCAGTGTAGACAGGGGGAGGAAAGCTTTCTTT.

This clonotype was observed a few times. The chain uses TRBV7-9 and TRBJ2-6; D remains unclear. Trimming cost V 5 bases and J 0 bases, with 11 bases left between them. CDR1 and CDR2 (germline): SEHNR, FQNEAQ (reference sequence). The CDR3 is 16 residues long. CDR3: CASSPWLRSGANVLTF. CDR3 bases: TGTGCCAGCAGCCCCTGGTTGCGCTCTGGGGCCAACGTCCTGACTTTC.

This clonotype came up a few times. The J gene is TRBJ1-1, the V gene TRBV10-3; TRBD1 agrees at 10 bases. The CDR3 loop spans 14 amino acids. Germline lookup yields CDR1 ENHRY and CDR2 SYGVKD. The V gene end was trimmed by 4 bases and the J gene end by 5 bases; junction bases not matched to a gene: 4. This chain's CDR3 is CAISGGTGETEAFF. CDR3 sequence (DNA): TGTGCCATCAGTGGGGGGACAGGGGAGACTGAAGCTTTCTTT.

This clonotype occurred a few times. The CDR3 region is CASRAGRGNQETQYF. The CDR3 bases are TGTGCCAGTCGGGCGGGACGGGGAAACCAAGAGACCCAGTACTTC. The chain uses TRBV7-9 and TRBJ2-5; D perhaps matches TRBD2 (6 bases). CDR3 length: 15 amino acids. V shed 9 bases and J shed 0 bases, with 17 bases lying between them. Germline CDR1 and CDR2: SEHNR and FQNEAQ (reference sequence). The full variable domain, its missing parts supplied by reference TRBV7-9 and TRBJ2-5, is DTGVSQNPRHKITKRGQNVTFRCDPISEHNRLYWYRQTLGQGPEFLTYFQNEAQLEKSRLLSDRFSAERPKGSFSTLEIQRTEQGDSAMYLCASRAGRGNQETQYFGPGTRLLVL.

This clonotype was recorded many times. The chain carries TRBV5-1 and TRBJ2-3, with 11 bases fitting TRBD2. J gave up 6 bases and V 4 bases, and 7 bases lay outside the gene matches. Germline V lookup: CDR1 SGHRS, CDR2 YFSETQ. CDR3 length: 15 residues. In DNA, the CDR3 is TGCGCCAGCAGCCCCCTAGCGGGGGGCCAGGATACGCAGTATTTT. It specifies CASSPLAGGQDTQYF. The variable domain in full, with the rest retrieved from reference TRBV5-1 and TRBJ2-3, is KAGVTQTPRYLIKTRGQQVTLSCSPISGHRSVSWYQQTPGQGLQFLFEYFSETQRNKGNFPGRFSGRQFSNSRSEMNVSTLELGDSALYLCASSPLAGGQDTQYFGPGTRLTVL.

This clonotype has ten or more counts. The gene calls are TRBV4-3 and TRBJ2-1; D may be TRBD1 (6 bases). Germline values: CDR1 LGHNA, CDR2 YSLEER. The CDR3 spans 16 residues. V was trimmed by 0 bases and J by 2 bases, leaving 11 bases between them. This CDR3 reads CASSQDQGQTYNEQFF. The CDR3 nucleotides read TGCGCCAGCAGCCAAGATCAGGGGCAAACCTACAATGAGCAGTTCTTC.

The J gene is TRBJ1-5, the V gene TRBV5-5; no reliable D call. Trimming cost V 4 bases and J 4 bases, with 9 bases left between them. The CDR3 contains 13 residues. Per the germline V gene, CDR1 is SGHKS and CDR2 is YYEKEE (reference sequence). DNA for the CDR3: TGTGCCAGCAGCAAGCAGAGTAATCAGCCCCAGCATTTT. Protein product: CASSKQSNQPQHF.

The chain couples TRBV5-4 to TRBJ2-1; 10 bases agree with TRBD2. This CDR3 spans 17 amino acids. Trimming removed 7 bases from V and 0 bases from J; junction bases left unmatched: 10. CDR1 is SGHNT, CDR2 YYREEE, per germline (reference sequence). CDR3 in amino acids: CASRIGTSDSSYNEQFF. CDR3 sequence (DNA): TGTGCCAGCCGCATTGGGACTAGCGATAGCTCCTACAATGAGCAGTTCTTC.

This clonotype was seen a handful of times. The chain couples TRBV27 to TRBJ2-5, with 7 bases fitting TRBD2. Per germline, CDR1 MNHEY and CDR2 SMNVEV (reference sequence). V was pared by 11 bases and J by 5 bases, with 11 bases of the junction left unmatched. The length of the CDR3 is 13 residues. DNA for the CDR3: TGTGCCTCCTCGTCGTTGCGGGGGGAGACCCAGTACTTC. Translation gives CASSSLRGETQYF.

Only a few counts were recorded for this clonotype. The CDR3 nucleotides read TGTGCCAGCAGTCCCCCAACGCGAGGGCCCCAGCATTTT. Translating it yields CASSPPTRGPQHF. The chain links TRBV12-3 or TRBV12-4 to TRBJ1-5; no definite D call. CDR3 length equals 13 residues. Trimming removed 5 bases from V and 9 bases from J, with 14 bases in between.

Points on this clonotype: One end of the junction fails to match germline, which may point to a read error. This sequence joins TRBV12-3 or TRBV12-4 and TRBJ2-7, with no clear D. The CDR3 extends over 14 amino acids. The CDR3 nucleotides read TGTGCCGGCAGCCCGGACGGTTCCTCCTACGAGCAGTACTTC. Residues: CAGSPDGSSYEQYF.

This clonotype occurred once. V is TRBV5-1 and J is TRBJ2-5; 8 bases line up with TRBD2. This CDR3 spans 16 amino acids. V was pared by 0 bases and J by 0 bases, with 4 bases of the junction left unmatched. Germline V CDR1 and CDR2: SGHRS, YFSETQ. CDR3 protein: CASSLDKRGNQETQYF. CDR3 DNA sequence: TGCGCCAGCAGCTTGGACAAGCGGGGGAACCAAGAGACCCAGTACTTC.

This clonotype showed up just a few times. The gene calls are TRBV20-1 and TRBJ2-7; D is possibly TRBD2 (6 bases). Trimming took 5 bases from V and 2 from J, leaving 10 bases between them. Germline CDR1 reads DFQATT; CDR2 reads SNEGSKA (reference sequence). The CDR3 consists of 12 residues. Written as DNA, the CDR3 is TGCAGTGCTTGGAGGGCGACCTACGAGCAGTACTTC. It specifies CSAWRATYEQYF.